This TCR beta chain was recovered during a study of shared clonotypes between healthy human individuals (dated by TCRdb to the early 2020s). About the investigation overall: A few men and two women, aged 18 to 49 years, made up the cohort. For each donor, CD4 naive and CD4 memory were each run on three plates, CD8 naive on two plates, and CD8 memory on one plate. Different laboratories and diverse techniques were used to prepare libraries and sequence TCR repertoires, to increase sequencing depth and limit assay-specific biases. To estimate repertoire size and how much clonotypes are shared between individuals, the study performed deep sequencing of blood TCR repertoires from a few healthy adults. Between about 0.8 and 9.5 billion PBMCs per donor were obtained by leukapheresis. What the work shows at the level of the full study, not this receptor alone: Clonotypes shared by all four sorted-subset donors showed higher generation probabilities than non-shared clonotypes. Only blood was sampled, and tissue TCR repertoires likely differ from those in blood. Pairwise subsampling led to the expectation that sequencing depth would affect the degree of clonotype sharing among donors. The small number of donors limited the genetic and exposure-history diversity represented. Sharing across several donors was observed for approximately 5% of naive CD4, over 3% of naive CD8, over 2% of memory CD4, and roughly 0.4% of memory CD8 clonotypes. Incomplete sequencing was indicated by rarefaction of sorted-subset datasets, despite the large sequencing depth. Larger estimated clonotype richness was generally found for naive subsets than for memory subsets.

The donors were healthy, HIV-negative adults with no recently reported acute infections or vaccinations. Every donor was a Caucasian adult living in Nashville, Tennessee, USA. CD4+ T cells were enriched by magnetic negative selection, after which naive cells were positively selected on CD45RA and the negative fraction was taken as the memory subset. Blood was collected by leukapheresis, and PBMCs were isolated by Ficoll-Histopaque density gradient centrifugation and then cryopreserved in liquid nitrogen vapor phase. Purity and quantity of every magnetically sorted T cell population were checked by analytical flow cytometry. From each sorted fraction, genomic DNA was isolated and quantified by UV absorbance on a Nanodrop 2000c. The CDR3 holds 15 amino acids from the cysteine to the phenylalanine. Only CDR3 DNA is held: 45 bases, read in frame from base 1. CDR1 and CDR2 were assigned from the germline V gene as MDHEN and SYDVKM. V lost 3 bases and J lost 0 bases; the stretch between them is 8 bases long.

Regarding this clone: No cognate antigen has been identified for it. Base-call qualities are not available, and no considerably larger clone is one nucleotide away.

Using the deep immunoSEQ assay, multiplex PCR amplified TCR CDR3 regions from genomic DNA. For each cell subset, the extracted genomic DNA was distributed evenly across all wells of several immunoSEQ 96-well plates, and each plate served as one replicate. For sorted subsets, approximately 200 ng of genomic DNA, equivalent to 25,000 to 35,000 T cell genomes, went into each replicate PCR. The purified libraries were quantified using a Qubit 3.0 fluorometer, sized with a Bioanalyzer 2100, and then quantified again using the KAPA Library Quantification kit. Every immunoSEQ 96-well plate was sequenced on a separate single-read 150-cycle Illumina NextSeq 550 flow cell. The published analysis was carried out like this. The immunoSEQ output contained only junctional sequences without quality scores, so filtering could not match that applied to full-length reads. Sequences were annotated with PyIR, a Python wrapper for IgBLAST v1.9, and V/J genes and CDR3 were assigned using IMGT germline references. Any read was removed if the V/J assignment was weak (E-value above 1e-6), the CDR3 was missing, or the read contained stop codons, out-of-frame junctions, or ambiguous translated residues. V3J clonotypes were defined as sequences sharing an identical inferred V gene, J gene, and CDR3 amino acid sequence. To compute the percentage overlap between repertoires, the number of shared unique clonotypes was divided by the size of the smaller repertoire. Repertoire richness was assessed with RTK rarefaction, the Chao1 estimator, and Recon v2.1 estimates of unobserved clonotypes. For all TCRbeta clonotypes obtained by the gDNA method from a few donors, generation probabilities were computed with OLGA. The immuneACCESS repertoire file appears here via TCRdb, limited to in-frame rearrangements. These files lack a portion of the clones; in checked studies, under half of the deficit traces to unresolved V genes, and the cause of the others is not known. That table is the source of V, J and clone size, and D and trimming were worked out from the DNA. This sample lists around 2.5 million clones; more than 85% were detected once. In total, the top ten clones hold about 0.38% of the sample.

The receptor chain draws on TRBV28 and TRBJ2-2, with no reliable assignment of the D segment. This sequence originates from a man between 18 and 35 years old in good health. Some clones in this sample may be carry-over from other donors' samples. The sequenced sample was naive CD4+ T cells from PBMCs. Per the publication, the cell subset or site label means: CD45RA+ positively selected. This receptor carries the CDR3 CASSFYESNTGELFF. The nucleotide sequence is given as TGTGCCAGCAGTTTTTACGAATCGAACACCGGGGAGCTGTTTTTT.